This TCR beta chain emerged from a study of regulatory T cells in long-lasting Graves disease (dated by TCRdb to about 2021). General notes on the study: Patients with newly diagnosed Graves' disease had been on antithyroid drugs for under 3 months. This study used TCR sequencing and RNA sequencing of peripheral blood to compare persistent Graves' disease patients against newly diagnosed Graves' disease patients. The study was conducted in China and was registered as a clinical trial. A total of around 33 samples were covered by TCR sequencing, comprising about 13 persistent and around 20 newly diagnosed Graves' disease patients. General conclusions and limits of the study: The study examined only peripheral blood because the primary lesion, thyroid tissue, could not be accessed. The authors noted that the small sample size was a limitation that may lower accuracy. Preferential use of TRBV28, TRBJ1-2 and TRBJ2-5 was observed in persistent disease, whereas TRBV20-1 and TRBJ2-1 were favored in newly diagnosed disease. Patients with persistent disease shared more public clonotypes (over 2,500) than newly diagnosed patients did (nearly 1,000). Persistent Graves' disease patients showed lower TCR Shannon entropy and fewer highly expanded clones than newly diagnosed patients, suggesting clonal expansion. Sequencing and analysis were limited to the TCR beta chain.

From a lookup of the germline V gene (reference sequence), CDR1 and CDR2 are SEHNR and FQNEAQ. The CDR3 runs 16 amino acids, cysteine and phenylalanine included. CDR3 DNA is the only sequence kept; it has 48 bases, read in frame from the first base. Interpreted using the paper, the time point label stands for: newly diagnosed GD, antithyroid drugs for less than 3 months. For both TCR sequencing and RNA sequencing, RNA was extracted from PBMCs in TRIzol. The diagnosis of Graves' disease followed American Thyroid Association guidelines. Patients were recruited from an endocrinology department in Xi'an, China. Each patient gave around 9 milliliters of peripheral blood, collected in an EDTA anticoagulant tube. Ficoll Paque Plus density gradient separation was used to isolate PBMCs, and no additional T cell sorting was done. RNA quality was checked with an Agilent 2100 Bioanalyzer and agarose gel, and concentration with a NanoDrop 2000.

Libraries were made using multiplex PCR. Sequencing was performed on an Illumina HiSeq 4000. TCR beta libraries were built with iRepertoire HTBI primers and Arm-PCR amplification of CDR3 regions. Gel purification was performed on PCR products prior to sequencing. The study's processing was this. Gene usage analysis of CDR3 amino acid clonotypes relied on the roughly 64 TRBV and 13 to 15 TRBJ segments identified across samples. COPE and FqMerger were used to merge the filtered high-quality paired reads into contigs. BLAST was used to align contigs to the IMGT TRBV, TRBD and TRBJ reference genes, and CDR3 was defined following IMGT. Any clonotype with a frequency above 0.1% was counted as a highly expanded clone. Shannon entropy was used to measure repertoire diversity, and the Gini coefficient was used to measure V-J evenness. Clonotypes shared by more than one individual were considered public. The public reads were run again by TCRdb, first through fastp at Q25 and then through MiXCR, and only productive beta chains were kept. Identical CDR3 proteins give one entry, which carries the most common genes and DNA. TCRdb, not the authors, supplied the V and J calls. Present in this sample are about 330,000 distinct CDR3 sequences, around 15% of which were seen just once. Together, the top ten hold 20% to 25% of the sample.

Remarks on this clonotype: Which antigen it targets is not known. At one of its ends the junction is not consistent with the germline gene, which may arise from a read error.

This same sample was also taken into another study, of T cells in Graves' hyperthyroidism and ophthalmopathy. The second study, in turn, reports: Graves' hyperthyroidism was defined as stable when no progression to ophthalmopathy occurred over 18 months of follow-up. Hyperthyroidism patients were newly diagnosed, had a disease duration of under 2 months, and were aged 18 to 65 years. The study excluded patients with uncontrolled infections, other autoimmune diseases, pregnancy or lactation. Diagnoses were based on clinical symptoms, serum thyroxine and TRAb, thyroid ultrasound and orbital computed tomography. For the first round of RT-PCR on the TCR CDR3, the HTBI primer set was used together with the Qiagen OneStep RT-PCR kit. Most expanded thyroid clonotypes (frequency above 0.001) were also detected in blood, a finding suggesting that blood repertoires may reflect thyroid immune responses. A 13 V-J signature model separated ophthalmopathy from stable hyperthyroidism, with about 88% sensitivity and just under 84% specificity in cross-validation and 80%/75% in testing. In validation, the model predicted progression to ophthalmopathy with around 71% sensitivity and approximately 72% specificity, a median of 6.5 months before onset. To identify distinguishing TCR V-J signatures, a discovery cohort of some 100 patients was used, comprising approximately 40 with Graves' ophthalmopathy and approximately 58 with stable Graves' hyperthyroidism. Prospective prediction of ophthalmopathy was tested in an independent validation cohort of 18 to 20 hyperthyroidism patients and 17 patients who later progressed to ophthalmopathy. For training and testing, the 100 or so patients in the discovery cohort were randomly divided in a 7:3 ratio. Thyroid tissue and blood T-cell repertoires from roughly six Graves' hyperthyroidism patients were also compared in the study. After blood sampling, hyperthyroidism patients were treated with methimazole at a starting dose of 30 mg daily, and ophthalmopathy patients were treated with high-dose intravenous methylprednisolone. Libraries were constructed in a second round of multiplex PCR, after which size selection and purification were performed. The libraries were sequenced on an Illumina HiSeq2000 using paired-end 100 bp reads. Raw data were processed with SOAPnuke, discarding reads with adapters, uncalled bases, mean Phred below 15, or no exact constant-primer or identifier match. COPE v1.2.5 was used to merge high-quality paired reads, and clonotypes were defined as unique nucleotide sequences. MiTCR v1.1 was used to align clonotypes to the IMGT TRBV, TRBD and TRBJ reference segments. Only V-J combinations with frequency above 0.0001, covering 99% to 99.2% of repertoires, were analysed. The TCS score was defined as the ratio of F50 (clonal expansion) to E x V (chaos), calculated using BLOSUM62-based TCRdist between CDR3 peptides within each V-J. Welch's t-statistics and random forest reduced roughly 500 V-J features to 13, which were used in a naive Bayes classifier (R e1071). Sample size was not statistically predetermined, and investigators were not blinded to group allocation. According to the paper, TCR Vbeta CDR3 sequencing was carried out on over 130 peripheral blood samples, which came from 40 to 45 ophthalmopathy, 80 or so hyperthyroidism and roughly 17 progressor patients.

This receptor was taken from a woman younger than 35 with Graves disease. Donor details come from another sample of the same person, matched by shared clones. The input for sequencing was peripheral blood mononuclear cells (PBMCs), taken at new diagnosis, from a patient treated with antithyroid drugs. The sequence links TRBV7-9 to TRBJ2-2, and TRBD2 aligns with 8 junction nucleotides. In nucleotides, the sequence is TGTGTCAGCAGCTCGACCGGGACTAGTGGGGTCGGGGAGCTGTTTTTT. It translates as CVSSSTGTSGVGELFF.